These 20 T cell receptor beta chains originate from one sample sequenced in a study of T cells in localized non-small cell lung cancer. The assay was immunoSEQ multiplex PCR, and TCRdb's table has in-frame clones only and misses some. The sample lists a few thousand clones, more than 30% seen once, with 15% to 20% in the top ten. Sequenced material: normal lung tissue next to the tumor, taken before any cancer treatment. The receptor source for this set is a male donor at least 60 years old with stage I squamous cell lung carcinoma.

By sample share, this clone is large. The gene calls are TRBV18 and TRBJ1-6; D is possibly TRBD1 (6 bases). The V and J ends lost 3 bases and 10 bases respectively, with 13 bases between them. CDR1 and CDR2 from the germline V gene are KGHSH and LQKENI. This CDR3 spans 14 amino acids. As DNA, the CDR3 is TGTGCCAGCTCACCGCGGGACACCCGCTCACCCCTCCACTTT. It is translated as CASSPRDTRSPLHF.

CDR3 nucleotides: TGCAGCGTTCCTTCGGACTCTCGGGAAGCTTTCTTT. Its translation: CSVPSDSREAFF. The V and J genes are TRBV29-1 and TRBJ1-1; D gene ambiguous. The germline CDR1 and CDR2 sequences are SQVTM and ANQGSEA. The CDR3 length is 12 residues. V was cut by 5 bases and J by 8 bases, with 15 bases left in between.

V gene TRBV19 combines with J gene TRBJ1-4; D might be TRBD1 (6 bases). V lost 8 bases and J lost 5, with 15 bases in between. Germline assignment: CDR1 LNHDA and CDR2 SQIVND (reference sequence). The CDR3 consists of 14 residues. Here the CDR3 DNA reads TGTGCCAGTGCCGACGGGGGCTCCAATGAAAAACTGTTTTTT. This translates into CASADGGSNEKLFF.

This clone was seen more than once but under ten times. V and J are TRBV9 and TRBJ1-1; no clear D gene. Trimming stripped 5 bases from V and 0 bases from J, with 11 bases between. CDR1 and CDR2 from the germline V gene are SGDLS and YYNGEE. This CDR3 contains 14 residues. The CDR3 loop is CASSWEQLNTEAFF. Written as DNA, the CDR3 is TGTGCCAGCAGTTGGGAACAGTTGAACACTGAAGCTTTCTTT.

The chain joins TRBV19 to TRBJ1-6; D gene uncertain. Deletions cut 5 bases from V and 7 bases from J, with 12 bases between. Per germline, CDR1 LNHDA and CDR2 SQIVND (reference sequence). This CDR3 has 14 residues. The CDR3 loop reads CASSGWETNSPLHF. CDR3 bases: TGTGCCAGTAGTGGGTGGGAAACGAATTCACCCCTCCACTTT.

This clone was seen a few times. The chain is built from TRBV11-3 and TRBJ1-2; D gene uncertain. Looked up from germline, CDR1 is SGHNT and CDR2 is YENEEA. The CDR3 length is 14 residues. V lost 3 bases and J 1 base, leaving 9 bases between the germline ends. In DNA, the CDR3 is TGTGCCAGCAGCTTGGAAACAGTTAACTATGGCTACACCTTC. Protein sequence: CASSLETVNYGYTF.

This clone was found a few times. J is TRBJ2-2 and V is TRBV6-8; 11 nucleotides line up with TRBD2. With V trimmed by 3 bases and J by 4 bases, 7 bases remained unmatched. The CDR3 runs to 17 residues. Germline CDR1 is MNHGY and CDR2 is SAAAGT. The CDR3 region has the DNA TGTGCCAGCAGTTATGACGCTAGCGGGGGGTCCACCGGGGAGCTGTTTTTT. This gives the protein CASSYDASGGSTGELFF.

This clone is medium-sized in the sample. This chain joins TRBV6-7 and TRBJ2-1; unclear D gene. TRBV6-7 counts as an open reading frame of uncertain function. Trimming pared 6 bases from V and 8 bases from J, leaving 8 bases between. This CDR3 is built from 11 residues. CDR3 protein: CASRFHDEQFF. CDR3 DNA: TGTGCCAGCAGATTTCACGATGAGCAGTTCTTC.

The V and J genes are TRBV19 and TRBJ2-5; TRBD2 matches 11 bases. Germline V lookup: CDR1 LNHDA, CDR2 SQIVND (reference sequence). After removal of 5 bases from V and 2 bases from J, the junction contained 7 bases not matched to a gene. CDR3 length: 16 amino acids. The CDR3 region has the DNA TGTGCCAGTAGTGCCCCCGGGACTAGCGGACAAGAGACCCAGTACTTC. Protein: CASSAPGTSGQETQYF.

The chain carries TRBV5-1 and TRBJ2-5; 7 positions match TRBD1. The germline V gene encodes CDR1 SGHRS and CDR2 YFSETQ. V lost 2 bases and J lost 5; bases outside the gene matches: 6. There are 14 residues in the CDR3. The CDR3 spells CASSFNRGGETQYF. The CDR3 region has the DNA TGCGCCAGCAGCTTTAACAGGGGCGGGGAGACCCAGTACTTC.

The chain employs TRBV9 and TRBJ2-3; 9 bases agree with TRBD1. Trimming at V came to 4 bases and at J to 4 bases, leaving 4 bases not matched to a gene. CDR3 length equals 14 residues. Germline V gene lookup returns CDR1 SGDLS and CDR2 YYNGEE. CDR3 coding DNA: TGTGCCAGCAGCTCTAGGACAGGGGCAGATACGCAGTATTTT. It encodes CASSSRTGADTQYF.

The chain is built from TRBV6-8 and TRBJ1-1; D gene ambiguous. V was pared by 5 bases and J by 12 bases, with 19 bases between. CDR3 length equals 13 residues. Germline V lookup: CDR1 MNHGY, CDR2 SAAAGT. CDR3 in amino acids: CASSPDEASRTFF. DNA for the CDR3: TGTGCCAGCAGTCCCGACGAAGCCTCTAGGACTTTCTTT.

The genes are TRBV7-6 and TRBJ2-7, with D possibly matching TRBD2 (6 bases). The CDR3 length is 14 residues. Germline CDR1 reads SGHVS; CDR2 reads FNYEAQ. Trimming shortened V by 5 bases and J by 0 bases, and 11 bases separated the two germline ends. CDR3 sequence (DNA): TGTGCCAGCAGCGTAACGCGGGGCTCCTACGAGCAGTACTTC. It specifies CASSVTRGSYEQYF.

This sequence joins TRBV6-8 and TRBJ1-6; no definite D call. V was pared by 3 bases and J by 8 bases, with 5 bases between. Germline CDR1 and CDR2: MNHGY and SAAAGT. This CDR3 is built from 12 residues. The DNA of the CDR3 is TGTGCCAGCAGTTATACCGATTCACCCCTCCACTTT. Amino acid sequence: CASSYTDSPLHF.

Only a few counts were recorded for this clone. CDR3 loop: CASSISARNEQFF. CDR3 nucleotide sequence: TGTGCCAGTAGTATCTCGGCAAGGAATGAGCAGTTCTTC. The rearrangement links TRBV19 to TRBJ2-1; D is undetermined. V was shortened by 3 bases and J by 7 bases, with 10 bases between the two germline ends. The germline CDR1 and CDR2 sequences are LNHDA and SQIVND (reference sequence). The CDR3 is made up of 13 amino acids. The full variable domain, its missing parts supplied by reference TRBV19 and TRBJ2-1, is DGGITQSPKYLFRKEGQNVTLSCEQNLNHDAMYWYRQDPGQGLRLIYYSQIVNDFQKGDIAEGYSVSREKKESFPLTVTSAQKNPTAFYLCASSISARNEQFFGPGTRLTVL.

This clone was detected only once. The chain recombines TRBV12-5 with TRBJ1-3; D remains ambiguous. This CDR3 contains 11 residues. Germline loops: CDR1 LGHNT, CDR2 FRNRAP. Trimming stripped 6 bases from V and 8 bases from J, with 8 bases between. This CDR3 reads CASGWAYTIYF. CDR3 sequence (DNA): TGTGCTAGTGGCTGGGCGTACACCATATATTTT. The entire variable domain, with the rest obtained from reference TRBV12-5 and TRBJ1-3, is as follows: DARVTQTPRHKVTEMGQEVTMRCQPILGHNTVFWYRQTMMQGLELLAYFRNRAPLDDSGMPKDRFSAEMPDATLATLKIQPSEPRDSAVYFCASGWAYTIYFGEGSWLTVV.

The rearrangement uses TRBV29-1 and TRBJ2-2; D possibly corresponds to TRBD1 (7 bases). The germline gives CDR1 SQVTM, CDR2 ANQGSEA. Trimming stripped 6 bases from V and 7 bases from J, with 30 bases between. This CDR3 contains 18 residues. In DNA, the CDR3 is TGCAGCGTAGGAGGGCCCCACCGACAGGGTCCCCGGAGCGGGGAGCTGTTTTTT. It specifies CSVGGPHRQGPRSGELFF.

V and J are TRBV19 and TRBJ1-6, with TRBD1 matching 8 bases. The V and J ends lost 4 bases and 8 bases, in that order; junction bases with no gene match: 7. This CDR3 comprises 15 residues. Germline lookup yields CDR1 LNHDA and CDR2 SQIVND (reference sequence). DNA for the CDR3: TGTGCCAGTAGTAATCGAGACAGGGGTGATTCACCCCTCCACTTT. Residues: CASSNRDRGDSPLHF. The full variable domain, with the rest looked up from reference TRBV19 and TRBJ1-6, is DGGITQSPKYLFRKEGQNVTLSCEQNLNHDAMYWYRQDPGQGLRLIYYSQIVNDFQKGDIAEGYSVSREKKESFPLTVTSAQKNPTAFYLCASSNRDRGDSPLHFGNGTRLTVT.

The sample holds a few counts of this clone. This sequence joins TRBV6-8 and TRBJ2-2; D is possibly TRBD1 (5 bases). Germline V gene sequence: CDR1 MNHGY, CDR2 SAAAGT. Trimming shortened V by 6 bases and J by 4 bases, and 18 bases separated the two germline ends. The CDR3 totals 16 residues. The CDR3 coding sequence is TGTGCCAGCAGCCAGGGAACAGGATTGTCCACCGGGGAGCTGTTTTTT. Amino acid sequence: CASSQGTGLSTGELFF.

J is TRBJ1-1 and V is TRBV18; D is undetermined. The CDR3 has 13 residues. V was shortened by 1 base and J by 2 bases, with 5 bases between the two germline ends. Germline V gives CDR1 KGHSH, CDR2 LQKENI. This CDR3 reads CASSPQGNTEAFF. CDR3 sequence (DNA): TGTGCCAGCTCACCACAGGGTAACACTGAAGCTTTCTTT.